The source of this T cell receptor (beta chain) is a study of blood T cell dynamics during melanoma immunotherapy. Study summary: Standard first-line treatment here was pembrolizumab or nivolumab plus ipilimumab in metastatic melanoma.

Profiled with immunoSEQ multiplex PCR; TCRdb holds only in-frame clones, not every one. The table records some 5,700 clones, approximately 83% of them present only once. Time point defined: week 3, after first cycle of checkpoint inhibitor. Sampling occurred pretreatment (T0) and at week 3 (W3), after cycle one of checkpoint blockade. Patients with prior systemic cancer treatment, concomitant immunosuppressants, or other active malignancies were excluded. Trimming took 5 bases from V and 3 from J, leaving 9 bases between them. The germline V gene has CDR1 SGHRS and CDR2 YFSETQ. The CDR3 runs to 12 residues.

The sequencing used blood, collected from a patient treated with checkpoint blockade. The V gene is TRBV5-1, the J gene TRBJ2-7; D perhaps matches TRBD1 (6 bases). The sequence derives from a human donor with melanoma. The CDR3 reads CASRQDSYEQYF. DNA for the CDR3: TGCGCCAGCAGGCAGGACAGCTACGAGCAGTACTTC.